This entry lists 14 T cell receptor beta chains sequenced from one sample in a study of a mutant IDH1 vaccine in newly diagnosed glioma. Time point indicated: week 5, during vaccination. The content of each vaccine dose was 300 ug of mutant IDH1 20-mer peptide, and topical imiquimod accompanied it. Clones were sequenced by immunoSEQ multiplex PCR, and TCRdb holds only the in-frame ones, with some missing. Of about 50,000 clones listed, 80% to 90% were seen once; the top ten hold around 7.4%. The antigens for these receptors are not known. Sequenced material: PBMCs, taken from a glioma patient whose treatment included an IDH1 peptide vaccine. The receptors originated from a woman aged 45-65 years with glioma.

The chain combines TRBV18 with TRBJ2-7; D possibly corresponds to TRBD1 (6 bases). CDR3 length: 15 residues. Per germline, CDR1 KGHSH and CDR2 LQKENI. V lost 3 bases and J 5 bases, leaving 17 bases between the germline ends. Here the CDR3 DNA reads TGTGCCAGCTCACCCTCAGGGGCCCTCCGCGACGAGCAGTACTTC. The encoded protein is CASSPSGALRDEQYF.

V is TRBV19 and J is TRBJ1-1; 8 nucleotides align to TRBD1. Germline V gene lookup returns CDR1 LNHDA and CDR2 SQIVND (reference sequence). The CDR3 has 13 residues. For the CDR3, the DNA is TGTAAGACAGGGGCGAGTTCGAGTACTGAAGCTTTCTTT. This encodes CKTGASSSTEAFF.

The CDR3: CAIRTGLASGNTIYF. The CDR3 DNA is TGTGCCATCAGGACAGGACTAGCCTCTGGAAACACCATATATTTT. This chain connects TRBV10-3 to TRBJ1-3; tentative D call: TRBD1 (6 bases). The V and J ends lost 6 bases and 0 bases respectively, with 12 bases between them. The CDR3 loop spans 15 amino acids. Germline CDR1 ENHRY, CDR2 SYGVKD.

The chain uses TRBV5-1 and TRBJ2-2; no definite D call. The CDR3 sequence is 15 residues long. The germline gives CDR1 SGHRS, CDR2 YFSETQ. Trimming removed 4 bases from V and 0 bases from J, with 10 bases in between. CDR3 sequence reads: CASSPRTANTGELFF. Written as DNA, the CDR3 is TGCGCCAGCAGCCCTAGGACGGCGAACACCGGGGAGCTGTTTTTT.

In DNA, the CDR3 is TGCGCCAGCAGTCGTGAGGGGTTCACTGAAGCTTTCTTT. This gives the protein CASSREGFTEAFF. This sequence joins TRBV5-1 and TRBJ1-1; tentative D call: TRBD1 (5 bases). CDR3 length equals 13 residues. From germline, CDR1 is SGHRS and CDR2 YFSETQ. V was cut by 5 bases and J by 4 bases, with 12 bases left in between.

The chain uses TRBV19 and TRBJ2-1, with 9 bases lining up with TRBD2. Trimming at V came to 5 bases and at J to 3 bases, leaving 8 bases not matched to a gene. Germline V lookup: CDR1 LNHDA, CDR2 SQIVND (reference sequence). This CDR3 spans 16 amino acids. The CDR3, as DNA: TGTGCCAGTAGTCCCCTTCCTAGCGGGGTCTACAATGAGCAGTTCTTC. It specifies CASSPLPSGVYNEQFF.

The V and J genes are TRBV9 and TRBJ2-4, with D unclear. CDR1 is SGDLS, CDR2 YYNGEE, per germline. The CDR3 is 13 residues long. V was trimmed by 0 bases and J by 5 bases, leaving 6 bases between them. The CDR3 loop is CASSVDGENIQYF. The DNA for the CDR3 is TGTGCCAGCAGCGTAGACGGAGAAAACATTCAGTACTTC. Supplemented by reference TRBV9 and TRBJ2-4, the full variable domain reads DSGVTQTPKHLITATGQRVTLRCSPRSGDLSVYWYQQSLDQGLQFLIQYYNGEERAKGNILERFSAQQFPDLHSELNLSSLELGDSALYFCASSVDGENIQYFGAGTRLSVL.

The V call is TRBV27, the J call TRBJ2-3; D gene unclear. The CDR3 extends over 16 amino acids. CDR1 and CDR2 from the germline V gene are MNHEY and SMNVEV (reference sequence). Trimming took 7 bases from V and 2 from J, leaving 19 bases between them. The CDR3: CASKRGLAASTDTQYF. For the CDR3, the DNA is TGTGCCAGCAAGCGTGGGCTCGCCGCTTCCACAGATACGCAGTATTTT.

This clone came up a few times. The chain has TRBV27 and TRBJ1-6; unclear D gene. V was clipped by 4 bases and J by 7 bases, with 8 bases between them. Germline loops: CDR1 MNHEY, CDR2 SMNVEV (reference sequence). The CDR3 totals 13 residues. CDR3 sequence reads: CASSYSPNSPLHF. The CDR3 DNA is TGTGCCAGCAGTTACAGCCCCAATTCACCCCTCCACTTT.

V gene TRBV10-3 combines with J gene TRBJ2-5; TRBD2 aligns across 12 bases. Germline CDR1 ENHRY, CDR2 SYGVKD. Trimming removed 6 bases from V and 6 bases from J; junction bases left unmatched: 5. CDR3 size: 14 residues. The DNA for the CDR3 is TGTGCCATCAGCCCACTAGCGGGGGGTCAGACCCAGTACTTC. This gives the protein CAISPLAGGQTQYF.

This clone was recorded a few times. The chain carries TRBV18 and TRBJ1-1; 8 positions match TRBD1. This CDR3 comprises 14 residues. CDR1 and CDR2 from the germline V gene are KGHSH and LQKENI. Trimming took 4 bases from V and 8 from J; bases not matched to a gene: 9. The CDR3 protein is CASSRGNRDREAFF. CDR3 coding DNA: TGTGCCAGCTCACGGGGGAATCGGGACAGGGAAGCTTTCTTT.

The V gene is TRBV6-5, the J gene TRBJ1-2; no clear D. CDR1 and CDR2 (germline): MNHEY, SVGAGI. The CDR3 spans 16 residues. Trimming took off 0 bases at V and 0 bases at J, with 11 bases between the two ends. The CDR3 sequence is CASSYSHRPANYGYTF. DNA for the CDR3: TGTGCCAGCAGTTACTCCCATAGGCCAGCTAACTATGGCTACACCTTC.

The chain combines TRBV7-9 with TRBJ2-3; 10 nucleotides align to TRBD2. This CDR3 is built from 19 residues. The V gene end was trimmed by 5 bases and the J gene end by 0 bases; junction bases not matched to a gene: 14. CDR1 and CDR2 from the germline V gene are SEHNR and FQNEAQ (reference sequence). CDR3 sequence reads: CASSPGERGGVYSTDTQYF. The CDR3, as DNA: TGTGCCAGCAGCCCCGGGGAGCGGGGGGGCGTTTATAGCACAGATACGCAGTATTTT.

Written as DNA, the CDR3 is TGCAGTGCTAGGACGGGAAACACCATATATTTT. Translating it yields CSARTGNTIYF. The rearrangement uses TRBV20-1 and TRBJ1-3, with D unclear. CDR1 and CDR2 from the germline V gene are DFQATT and SNEGSKA (reference sequence). The CDR3 has 11 residues. Trimming left V 3 bases short and J 4 bases short, with 4 bases between.